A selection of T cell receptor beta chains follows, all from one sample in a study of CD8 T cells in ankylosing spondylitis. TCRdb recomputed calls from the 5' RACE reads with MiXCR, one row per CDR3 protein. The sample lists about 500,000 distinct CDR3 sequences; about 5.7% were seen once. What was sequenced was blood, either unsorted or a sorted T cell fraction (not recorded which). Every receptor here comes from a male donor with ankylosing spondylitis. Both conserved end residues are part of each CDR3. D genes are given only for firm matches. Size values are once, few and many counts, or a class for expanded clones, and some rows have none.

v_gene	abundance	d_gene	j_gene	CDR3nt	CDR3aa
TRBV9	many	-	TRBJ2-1	TGTGCCAGCAGCGTAGCTTCCTGGGAGAGGGAGCAGTTCTTC	CASSVASWEREQFF
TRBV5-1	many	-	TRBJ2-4	TGCGCCAGCAGCCGTCCTAACTATTATCTAGCCAAAAACATTCAGTACTTC	CASSRPNYYLAKNIQYF
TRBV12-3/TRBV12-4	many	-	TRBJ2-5	TGTGCCAGCAGTGCCCGGTGGGTCCAAGAGACCCAGTACTTC	CASSARWVQETQYF
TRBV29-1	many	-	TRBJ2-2	TGCAGCGTTGAAGTTCTGGATCGGGGACGCTTGGCCGGGGAGCTGTTTTTT	CSVEVLDRGRLAGELFF
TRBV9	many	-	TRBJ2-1	TGTGCCAGCACCCGTAGTATGGGGGGATCCTACAATGAGCAGTTCTTC	CASTRSMGGSYNEQFF
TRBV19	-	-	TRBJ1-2	TGTGCCAGTAGTCCCCGGACGGACACCTATGGCTACACCTTC	CASSPRTDTYGYTF
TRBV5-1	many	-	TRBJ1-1	TGCGCCAGCAGCTTGGAGGGCAGAAACCCTGAAGCTTTCTTT	CASSLEGRNPEAFF
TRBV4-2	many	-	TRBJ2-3	TGTGCCAGCAGCATCGTGGGGGGACCCCTGGGCACAGATACGCAGTATTTT	CASSIVGGPLGTDTQYF
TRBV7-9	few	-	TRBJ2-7	TGTGCCAGCAGCTTAGGGGGGAGTCTACCGTACGAGCAGTATTTC	CASSLGGSLPYEQYF
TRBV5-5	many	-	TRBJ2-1	TGTGCCAGCACCTCGTGGCGGTTCAATGAGCAGTTCTTC	CASTSWRFNEQFF
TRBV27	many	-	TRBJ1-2	TGTGCCAGCAGTTTTAGTCTTGGGGCAGGGCCTAGCTATGGCTACACCTTC	CASSFSLGAGPSYGYTF
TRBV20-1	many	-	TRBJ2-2	TGCAGTGCGGCAACCGGGACAATAAACACCGGGGAGCTGTTTTTT	CSAATGTINTGELFF
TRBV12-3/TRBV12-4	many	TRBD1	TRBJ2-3	TGTGCCAGCAGCCGCCGGGACAGGGGGCGGACAGATACGCAGTATTTT	CASSRRDRGRTDTQYF
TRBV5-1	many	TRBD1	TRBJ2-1	TGCGCCAGCAGCATCGGACAGGGGGCTTACAATGAGCAGTTCTTC	CASSIGQGAYNEQFF
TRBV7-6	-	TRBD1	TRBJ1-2	TGTGCCAGCAGCCCTTGGACAGGGAATAACTATGGCTACACCTTC	CASSPWTGNNYGYTF
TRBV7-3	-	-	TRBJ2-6	TGTGCCAGCAGCCCTGACGCGTCTAGAGCCAACGTCCTGACTTTC	CASSPDASRANVLTF
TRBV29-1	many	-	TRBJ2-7	TGCAGCGTTGAATGGGGAGACGAGCAGTACTTC	CSVEWGDEQYF
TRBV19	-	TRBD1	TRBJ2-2	TGTGCCAGTAGCCCCAGGGGGCTTACCGGGGAGCTGTTTTTT	CASSPRGLTGELFF
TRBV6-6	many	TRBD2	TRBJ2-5	TGTGCCAGCAGTTTCGTAGCGGGACAAGAGACCCAGTACTTC	CASSFVAGQETQYF
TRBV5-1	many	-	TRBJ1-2	TGCGCCAGCAGCACCGGACAGAACTATGGCTACACCTTC	CASSTGQNYGYTF
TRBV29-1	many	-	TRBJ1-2	TGCAGCGACCGAGGGTATGGCTACACCTTC	CSDRGYGYTF
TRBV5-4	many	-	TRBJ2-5	TGTGCCAGCAGCAGAACCGGGGTAAACCAAGAGACCCAGTACTTC	CASSRTGVNQETQYF
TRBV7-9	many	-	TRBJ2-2	TGTGCCAGCAGCTCCGTGGCATACACCGGGGAGCTGTTTTTT	CASSSVAYTGELFF
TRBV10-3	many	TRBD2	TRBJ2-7	TGTGCCATCAGCCCTAGGCGGGAGGGCGAGCAGTACTTC	CAISPRREGEQYF
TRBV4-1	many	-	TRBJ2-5	TGCGCCAGCACCCTGAGGGGAGGGGGAGGGAAGACCCAGTACTTC	CASTLRGGGGKTQYF
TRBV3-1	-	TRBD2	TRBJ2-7	TGTGCCAGCGGGGAGTTAGCGGGAGTTTCCTACGAGCAGTACTTC	CASGELAGVSYEQYF
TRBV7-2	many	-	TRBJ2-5	TGTGCCAGCAGCTTAGAAACTCTCCAAGAGACCCAGTACTTC	CASSLETLQETQYF
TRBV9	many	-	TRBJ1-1	TGTGCCAGCAGCGTAGATGGACAGCATAGGGTGAACACTGAAGCTTTCTTT	CASSVDGQHRVNTEAFF
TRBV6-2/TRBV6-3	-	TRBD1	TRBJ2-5	TGTGCCAGCAGTGACCGGGACAGAAAGGAGACCCAGTACTTC	CASSDRDRKETQYF